This T cell receptor (beta chain) is from a study of T cells after yellow fever vaccination. After removal of 11 bases from V and 0 bases from J, the junction contained 11 bases not matched to a gene. Per the germline V gene, CDR1 is MNHNY and CDR2 is SVGAGI (reference sequence). The CDR3 length is 16 residues. This clonotype was observed many times. No antigen is known for it. Regarding the study as a whole: Among primary-vaccination clones, most reappeared after the booster, at approximately 97% for CD4 and more than 85% for CD8. Compared with primary, the secondary response was weaker and peaked at day 5, not 15. The CD4 compartment and the CD8 compartment contained a small share of clonotypes in common.

Template switching by 5'RACE produced TCR cDNA, adding a universal primer site and UMIs. TCRdb re-analysed the 5' RACE reads in MiXCR, keeping a single row per CDR3 protein. The sample lists roughly 310,000 distinct CDR3 sequences; around 4% were seen once. The receptor comes from a man between 18 and 29 years old who received the YFV17D yellow fever vaccine. This material consisted of PBMCs, taken on the day of the yellow fever booster vaccination. The chain uses TRBV6-6 and TRBJ2-2, with 8 bases identical to TRBD1. The CDR3 here is CAARGPRHSNTGELFF. CDR3 nucleotides: TGTGCCGCCAGGGGGCCGCGGCATTCGAACACCGGGGAGCTGTTTTTT.